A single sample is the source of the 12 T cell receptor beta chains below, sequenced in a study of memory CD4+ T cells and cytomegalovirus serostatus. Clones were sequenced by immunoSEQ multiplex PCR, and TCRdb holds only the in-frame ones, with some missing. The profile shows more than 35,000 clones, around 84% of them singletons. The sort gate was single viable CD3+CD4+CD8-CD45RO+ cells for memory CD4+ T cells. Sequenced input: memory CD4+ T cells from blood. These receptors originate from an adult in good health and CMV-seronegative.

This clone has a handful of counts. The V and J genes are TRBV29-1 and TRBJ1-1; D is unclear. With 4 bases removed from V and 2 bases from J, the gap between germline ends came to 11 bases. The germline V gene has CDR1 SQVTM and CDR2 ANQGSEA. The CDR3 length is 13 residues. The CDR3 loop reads CSVVGGFNTEAFF. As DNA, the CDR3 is TGCAGCGTTGTGGGCGGCTTTAACACTGAAGCTTTCTTT.

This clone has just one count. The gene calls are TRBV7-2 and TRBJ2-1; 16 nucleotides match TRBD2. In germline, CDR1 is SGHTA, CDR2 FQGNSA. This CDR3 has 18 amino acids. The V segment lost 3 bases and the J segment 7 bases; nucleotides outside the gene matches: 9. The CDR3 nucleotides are TGTGCCAGCAGCTTCGCCGGGACTAGCGGGGGGGCCGGTAATGAGCAGTTCTTC. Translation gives CASSFAGTSGGAGNEQFF.

In DNA form, the CDR3 reads TGCGCCAGCAGCTACACTGGACGGTTCGATGAGCAGTTCTTC. This sequence encodes CASSYTGRFDEQFF. The gene calls are TRBV5-1 and TRBJ2-1; D gene unclear. V lost 3 bases to trimming and J lost 8 bases, with 15 bases between them. The germline CDR1 and CDR2 sequences are SGHRS and YFSETQ. The length of the CDR3 is 14 residues.

The chain's CDR3 is CATQGTDHYEQYF. Here the CDR3 DNA reads TGTGCCACACAGGGTACGGACCATTACGAGCAGTACTTC. The rearrangement joins TRBV6-5 to TRBJ2-7; tentatively, D is TRBD1 (6 bases). V lost 10 bases to trimming and J lost 4 bases, with 17 bases between them. The CDR3 sequence is 13 residues long. Germline assignment: CDR1 MNHEY and CDR2 SVGAGI.

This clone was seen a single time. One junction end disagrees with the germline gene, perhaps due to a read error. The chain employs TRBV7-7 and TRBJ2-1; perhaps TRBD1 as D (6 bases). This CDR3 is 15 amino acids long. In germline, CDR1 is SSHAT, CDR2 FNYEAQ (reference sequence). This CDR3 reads CASSLVGASYNEQFF. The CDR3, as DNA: TGTGCTAGCAGCTTAGTGGGGGCTAGCTACAATGAGCAGTTCTTC.

The CDR3 is CASSYSTSPQTQYF. CDR3 sequence (DNA): TGTGCCAGCAGTTACTCGACTAGCCCACAGACCCAGTACTTC. V gene TRBV6-6 combines with J gene TRBJ2-5, with 7 bases identical to TRBD2. After removal of 0 bases from V and 6 bases from J, the junction contained 4 bases not matched to a gene. Germline CDR1 reads MNHNY; CDR2 reads SVGAGI (reference sequence). CDR3 length equals 14 residues.

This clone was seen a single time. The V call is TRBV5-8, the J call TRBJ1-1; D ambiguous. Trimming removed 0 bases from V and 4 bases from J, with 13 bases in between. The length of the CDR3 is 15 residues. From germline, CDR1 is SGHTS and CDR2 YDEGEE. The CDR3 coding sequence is TGTGCCAGCAGCTTGGAACGGGGTGTGGGCACTGAAGCTTTCTTT. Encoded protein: CASSLERGVGTEAFF.

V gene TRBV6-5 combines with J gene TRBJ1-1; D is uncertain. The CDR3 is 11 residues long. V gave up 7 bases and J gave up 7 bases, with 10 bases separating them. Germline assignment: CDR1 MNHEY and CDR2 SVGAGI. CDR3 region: CASTGAVEAFF. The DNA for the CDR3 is TGTGCCAGCACGGGCGCGGTTGAAGCTTTCTTT.

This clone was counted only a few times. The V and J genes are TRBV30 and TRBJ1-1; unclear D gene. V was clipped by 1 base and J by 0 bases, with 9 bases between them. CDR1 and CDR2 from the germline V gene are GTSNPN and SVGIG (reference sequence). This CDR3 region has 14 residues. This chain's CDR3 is CAWSETTVNTEAFF. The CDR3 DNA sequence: TGTGCCTGGAGTGAGACGACCGTGAACACTGAAGCTTTCTTT.

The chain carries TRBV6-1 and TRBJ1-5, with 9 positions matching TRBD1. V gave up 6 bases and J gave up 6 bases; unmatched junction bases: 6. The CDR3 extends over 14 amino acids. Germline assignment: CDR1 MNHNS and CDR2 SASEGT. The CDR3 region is CASRETGGGQPQHF. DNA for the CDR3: TGTGCCAGCAGGGAAACAGGGGGCGGTCAGCCCCAGCATTTT.

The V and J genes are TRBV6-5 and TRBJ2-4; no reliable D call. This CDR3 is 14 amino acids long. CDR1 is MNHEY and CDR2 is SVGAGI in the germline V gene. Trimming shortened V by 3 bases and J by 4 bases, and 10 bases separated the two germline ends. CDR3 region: CASSYSGAKNIQYF. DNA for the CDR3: TGTGCCAGCAGTTATTCAGGAGCGAAAAACATTCAGTACTTC.

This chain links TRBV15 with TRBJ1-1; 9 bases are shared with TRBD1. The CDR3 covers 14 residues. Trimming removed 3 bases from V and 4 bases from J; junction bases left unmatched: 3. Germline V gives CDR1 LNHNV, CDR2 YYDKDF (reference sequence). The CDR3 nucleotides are TGTGCCACCAGCAGCGGACAGGGGCTCACTGAAGCTTTCTTT. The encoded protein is CATSSGQGLTEAFF.